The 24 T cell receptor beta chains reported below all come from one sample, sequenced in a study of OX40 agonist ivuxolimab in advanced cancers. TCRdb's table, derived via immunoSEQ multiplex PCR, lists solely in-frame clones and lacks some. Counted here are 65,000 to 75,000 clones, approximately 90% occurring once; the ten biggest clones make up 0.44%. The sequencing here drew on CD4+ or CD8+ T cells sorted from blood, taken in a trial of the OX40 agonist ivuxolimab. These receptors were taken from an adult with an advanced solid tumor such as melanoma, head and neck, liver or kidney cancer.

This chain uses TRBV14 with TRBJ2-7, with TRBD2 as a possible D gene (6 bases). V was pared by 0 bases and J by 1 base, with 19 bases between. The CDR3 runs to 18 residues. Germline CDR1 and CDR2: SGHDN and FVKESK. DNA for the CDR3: TGTGCCAGCAGCCAAGAACCTGGGAGTAGCGGCCTTTCCTACGAGCAGTACTTC. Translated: CASSQEPGSSGLSYEQYF.

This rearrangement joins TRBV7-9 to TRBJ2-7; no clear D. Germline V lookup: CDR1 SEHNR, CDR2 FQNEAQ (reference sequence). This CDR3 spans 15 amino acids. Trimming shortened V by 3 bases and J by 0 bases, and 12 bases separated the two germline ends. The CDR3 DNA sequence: TGTGCCAGCAGCTTGCTACCTACTCACTCCTACGAGCAGTACTTC. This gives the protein CASSLLPTHSYEQYF.

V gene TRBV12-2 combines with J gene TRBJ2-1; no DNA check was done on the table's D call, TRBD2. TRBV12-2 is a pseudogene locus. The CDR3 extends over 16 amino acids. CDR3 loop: CASRTARAGTYNEQFF. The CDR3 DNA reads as TGTGCAAGTCGGACCGCGAGGGCCGGAACCTACAATGAGCAGTTCTTC.

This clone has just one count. The CDR3 DNA sequence: TGTGCCAGCAGTTACGGTCTCACCCGGAACACTGAAGCTTTCTTT. This codes for CASSYGLTRNTEAFF. The genes are TRBV6-5 and TRBJ1-1; D is ambiguous. This CDR3 has 15 amino acids. Trimming pared 2 bases from V and 1 base from J, leaving 11 bases between. Germline assignment: CDR1 MNHEY and CDR2 SVGAGI.

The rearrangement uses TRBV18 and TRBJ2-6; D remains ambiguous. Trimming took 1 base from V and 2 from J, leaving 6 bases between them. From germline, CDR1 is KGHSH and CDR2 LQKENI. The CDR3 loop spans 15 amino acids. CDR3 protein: CASSPQVAGANVLTF. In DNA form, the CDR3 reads TGTGCCAGCTCACCACAGGTAGCTGGGGCCAACGTCCTGACTTTC.

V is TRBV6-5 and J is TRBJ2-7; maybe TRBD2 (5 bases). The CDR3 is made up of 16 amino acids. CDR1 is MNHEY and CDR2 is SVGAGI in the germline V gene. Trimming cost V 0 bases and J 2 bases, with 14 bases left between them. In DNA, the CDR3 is TGTGCCAGCAGTTACTCGGGGAGTGGCACGGCCTACGAGCAGTACTTC. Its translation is CASSYSGSGTAYEQYF.

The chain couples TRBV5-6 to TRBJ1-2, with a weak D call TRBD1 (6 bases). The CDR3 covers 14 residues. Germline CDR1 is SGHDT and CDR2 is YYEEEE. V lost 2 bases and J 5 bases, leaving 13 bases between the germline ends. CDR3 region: CASSFGTGRYGYTF. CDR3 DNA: TGTGCCAGCAGCTTTGGTACAGGGAGATATGGCTACACCTTC.

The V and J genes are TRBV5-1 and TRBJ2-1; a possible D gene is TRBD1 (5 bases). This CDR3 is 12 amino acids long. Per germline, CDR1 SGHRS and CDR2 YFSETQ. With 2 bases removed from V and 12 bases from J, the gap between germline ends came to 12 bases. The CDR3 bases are TGCGCCAGCAGCTTTACAGACCAGGGGCAGTTCTTC. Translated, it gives CASSFTDQGQFF.

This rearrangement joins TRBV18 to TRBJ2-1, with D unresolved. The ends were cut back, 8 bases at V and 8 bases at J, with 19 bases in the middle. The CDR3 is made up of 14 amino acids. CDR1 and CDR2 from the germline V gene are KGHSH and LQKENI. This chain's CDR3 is CASLPNFLNDEQFF. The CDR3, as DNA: TGTGCCAGCCTACCAAACTTCTTAAACGATGAGCAGTTCTTC.

The CDR3 region is CSVGLPGANVLTF. CDR3 in DNA: TGCAGCGTTGGGCTTCCTGGGGCCAACGTCCTGACTTTC. The rearrangement joins TRBV29-1 to TRBJ2-6, with unresolved D. Trimming removed 4 bases from V and 2 bases from J, with 6 bases in between. The CDR3 loop spans 13 amino acids. Germline V gene sequence: CDR1 SQVTM, CDR2 ANQGSEA.

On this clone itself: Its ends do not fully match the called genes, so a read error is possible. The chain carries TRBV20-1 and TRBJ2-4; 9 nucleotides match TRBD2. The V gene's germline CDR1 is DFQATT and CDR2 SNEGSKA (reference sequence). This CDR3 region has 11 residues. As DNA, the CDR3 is TGCAGTGCGGGGAATAGCGGGAGTTGGCACTTC. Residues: CSAGNSGSWHF.

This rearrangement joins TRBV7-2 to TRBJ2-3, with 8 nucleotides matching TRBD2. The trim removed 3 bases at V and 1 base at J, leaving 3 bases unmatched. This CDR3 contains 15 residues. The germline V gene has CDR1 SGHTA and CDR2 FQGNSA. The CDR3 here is CASSFLTSGTDTQYF. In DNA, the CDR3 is TGTGCCAGCAGCTTCCTGACTAGCGGCACAGATACGCAGTATTTT.

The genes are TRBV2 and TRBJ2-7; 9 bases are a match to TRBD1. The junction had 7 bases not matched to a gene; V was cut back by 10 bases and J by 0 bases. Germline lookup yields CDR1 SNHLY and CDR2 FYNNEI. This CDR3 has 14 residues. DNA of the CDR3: TGTGCCATCCGACAGGGGGAAGGCTCCTACGAGCAGTACTTC. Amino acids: CAIRQGEGSYEQYF.

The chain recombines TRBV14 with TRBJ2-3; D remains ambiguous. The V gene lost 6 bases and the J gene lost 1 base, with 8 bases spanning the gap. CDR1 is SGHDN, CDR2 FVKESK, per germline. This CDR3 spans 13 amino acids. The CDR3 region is CASRRVGTDTQYF. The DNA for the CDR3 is TGTGCCAGCAGACGGGTCGGCACAGATACGCAGTATTTT.

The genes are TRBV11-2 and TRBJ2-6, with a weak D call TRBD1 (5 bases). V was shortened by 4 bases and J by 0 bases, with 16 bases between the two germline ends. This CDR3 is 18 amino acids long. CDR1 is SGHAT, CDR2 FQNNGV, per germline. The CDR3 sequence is CASSSLQATLSGANVLTF. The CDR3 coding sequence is TGTGCCAGCAGCTCCCTACAGGCTACACTCTCTGGGGCCAACGTCCTGACTTTC.

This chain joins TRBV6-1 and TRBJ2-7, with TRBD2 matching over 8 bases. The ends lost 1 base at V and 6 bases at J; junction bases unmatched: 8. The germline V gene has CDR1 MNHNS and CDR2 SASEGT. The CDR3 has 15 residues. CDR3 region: CASSEVGLGTGEQYF. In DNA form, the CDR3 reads TGTGCCAGCAGTGAAGTGGGACTAGGAACAGGCGAGCAGTACTTC.

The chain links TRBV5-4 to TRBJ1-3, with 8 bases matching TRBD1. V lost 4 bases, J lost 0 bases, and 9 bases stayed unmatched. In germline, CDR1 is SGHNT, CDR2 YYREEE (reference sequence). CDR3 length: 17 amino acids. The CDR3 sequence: CASSTGTGSNSGNTIYF. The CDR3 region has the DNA TGTGCCAGCAGCACCGGGACAGGATCGAACTCTGGAAACACCATATATTTT.

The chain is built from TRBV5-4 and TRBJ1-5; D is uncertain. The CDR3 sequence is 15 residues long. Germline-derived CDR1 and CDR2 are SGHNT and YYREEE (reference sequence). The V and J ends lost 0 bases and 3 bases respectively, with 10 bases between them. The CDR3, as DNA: TGTGCCAGCAGCTTGGCCCCGGGATCCAATCAGCCCCAGCATTTT. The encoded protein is CASSLAPGSNQPQHF.

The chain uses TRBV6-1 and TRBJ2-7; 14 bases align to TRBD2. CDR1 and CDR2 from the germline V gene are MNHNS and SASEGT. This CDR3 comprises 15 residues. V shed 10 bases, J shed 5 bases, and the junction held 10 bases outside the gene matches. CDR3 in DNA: TGTGCCACCATGCCGGGACTAGCGGGAGAAGACGAGCAGTACTTC. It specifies CATMPGLAGEDEQYF.

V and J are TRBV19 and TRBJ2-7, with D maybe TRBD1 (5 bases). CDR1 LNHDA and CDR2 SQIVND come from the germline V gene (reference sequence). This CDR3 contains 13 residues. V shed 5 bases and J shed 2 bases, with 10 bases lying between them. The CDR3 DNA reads TGTGCCAGTAGTCCGCGACAGACCTACGAGCAGTACTTC. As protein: CASSPRQTYEQYF.

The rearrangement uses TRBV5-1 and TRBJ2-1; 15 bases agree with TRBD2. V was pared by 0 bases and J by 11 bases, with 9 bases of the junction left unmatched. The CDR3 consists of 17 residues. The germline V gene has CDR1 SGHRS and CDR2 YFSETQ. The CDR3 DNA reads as TGCGCCAGCAGCTTGGCAGGACTAGCGGGAGGGCCTCCTAAGCAGTTCTTC. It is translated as CASSLAGLAGGPPKQFF.

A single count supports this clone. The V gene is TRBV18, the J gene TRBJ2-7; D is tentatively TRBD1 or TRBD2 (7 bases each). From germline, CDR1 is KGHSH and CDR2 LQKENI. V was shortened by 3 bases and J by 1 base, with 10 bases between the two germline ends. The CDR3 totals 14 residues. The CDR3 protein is CASSPQGGSYEQYF. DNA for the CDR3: TGTGCCAGCTCACCTCAGGGGGGGTCCTACGAGCAGTACTTC.

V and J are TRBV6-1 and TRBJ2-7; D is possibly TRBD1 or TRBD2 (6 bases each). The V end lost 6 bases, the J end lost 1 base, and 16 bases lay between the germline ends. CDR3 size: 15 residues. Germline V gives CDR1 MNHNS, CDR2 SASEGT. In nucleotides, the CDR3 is TGTGCCAGCAGCCGGGAGAGGCAGGGGTCCTACGAGCAGTACTTC. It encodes CASSRERQGSYEQYF.

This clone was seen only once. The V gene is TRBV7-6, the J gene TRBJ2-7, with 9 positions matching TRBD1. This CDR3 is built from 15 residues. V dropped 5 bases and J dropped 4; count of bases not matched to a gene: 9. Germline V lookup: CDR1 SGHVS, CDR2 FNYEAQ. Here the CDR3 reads CASSQLGQGFYEQYF. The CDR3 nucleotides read TGTGCCAGCAGCCAGCTGGGACAGGGTTTTTACGAGCAGTACTTC.